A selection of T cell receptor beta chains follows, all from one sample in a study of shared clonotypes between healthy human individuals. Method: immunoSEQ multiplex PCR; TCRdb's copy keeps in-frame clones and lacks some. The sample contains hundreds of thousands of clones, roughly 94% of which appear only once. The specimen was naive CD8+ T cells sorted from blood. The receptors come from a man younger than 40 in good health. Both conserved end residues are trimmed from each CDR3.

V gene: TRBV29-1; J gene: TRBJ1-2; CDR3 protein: SVVSDYGYT
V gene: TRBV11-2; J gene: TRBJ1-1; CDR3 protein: ASSPGGVNTEAF
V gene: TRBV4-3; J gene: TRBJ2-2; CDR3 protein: ASSQVGRTNTGELF
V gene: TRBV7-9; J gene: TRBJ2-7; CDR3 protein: ASSHPGQGVI
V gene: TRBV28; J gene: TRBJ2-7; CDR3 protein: ASSSPRASAVYEQY
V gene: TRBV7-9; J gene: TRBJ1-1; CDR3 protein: ASSLGQVNTEAF
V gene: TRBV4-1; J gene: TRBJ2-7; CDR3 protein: ASSQDRDQGYEQY
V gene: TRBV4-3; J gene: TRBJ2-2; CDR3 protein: ASSQDRSGGWGTGELF
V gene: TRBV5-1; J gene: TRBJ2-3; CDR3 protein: ASSLFSGRITDTQY
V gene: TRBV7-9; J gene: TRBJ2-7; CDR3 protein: ASSLPLGLRDEQY